Shown below are 26 T cell receptor beta chains from a single sample sequenced in a study of Ad26.COV2.S vaccination and SARS-CoV-2 variants. Clones were sequenced by immunoSEQ multiplex PCR, and TCRdb holds only the in-frame ones, with some missing. Altogether hundreds of thousands of clones are present, about 90% being singletons, with the ten largest covering roughly 1.5%. The treatment: around 19 received Ad26.COV2.S at low or high dose, single or two shots; 5 received placebo; per-sample allocation not given. Sampling happened 63 days after the first vaccine or placebo injection. The input for sequencing was peripheral blood, taken in a trial of Ad26.COV2.S vaccine versus placebo. The receptors derive from a person aged 18-65 years who received the Ad26.COV2.S COVID-19 vaccine or a placebo.

For the CDR3, the DNA is TGTGCCAGTGGAAGACAGGGCGATAGCAATCAGCCCCAGCATTTT. Amino acids: CASGRQGDSNQPQHF. The rearrangement links TRBV19 to TRBJ1-5, with 7 bases aligning to TRBD1. J was trimmed by 0 bases and V by 8 bases; bases with no gene match: 7. The CDR3 loop spans 15 amino acids. Germline values: CDR1 LNHDA, CDR2 SQIVND (reference sequence).

CDR3 loop: CASSPGGEQFF. The CDR3 bases are TGTGCCAGCAGTCCTGGGGGAGAGCAGTTCTTC. The chain couples TRBV6-5 to TRBJ2-1, with D perhaps TRBD1 or TRBD2 (5 bases each). The CDR3 contains 11 residues. Between the trimmed V and J ends, which lost 5 bases and 10 bases, there was a span of 9 bases. Looked up from germline, CDR1 is MNHEY and CDR2 is SVGAGI.

The chain links TRBV11-1 to TRBJ2-5; no reliable D call. The germline gives CDR1 SGHAT, CDR2 FQDESV (reference sequence). The CDR3 contains 14 residues. The V end lost 2 bases, the J end lost 2 bases, and 9 bases lay between the germline ends. CDR3 sequence: CASSLSPRQETQYF. The CDR3 DNA reads as TGTGCCAGCAGCTTATCCCCCAGACAAGAGACCCAGTACTTC. The whole variable domain, remainder taken from reference TRBV11-1 and TRBJ2-5, is EAEVAQSPRYKITEKSQAVAFWCDPISGHATLYWYRQILGQGPELLVQFQDESVVDDSQLPKDRFSAERLKGVDSTLKIQPAELGDSAMYLCASSLSPRQETQYFGPGTRLLVL.

This clone was recorded once. The gene calls are TRBV7-2 and TRBJ2-7, with 9 bases lining up with TRBD1. Germline loops: CDR1 SGHTA, CDR2 FQGNSA. The CDR3 length is 14 residues. V shed 5 bases and J 3 bases; nucleotides not matched to a gene: 5. Here the CDR3 reads CASSVGTGLYEQYF. Written as DNA, the CDR3 is TGTGCCAGCAGCGTCGGGACAGGGCTCTACGAGCAGTACTTC.

This rearrangement joins TRBV19 to TRBJ2-1; 13 bases fit TRBD2. This CDR3 region has 18 residues. Germline V gives CDR1 LNHDA, CDR2 SQIVND (reference sequence). Germline trimming cut 5 bases from V and 1 base from J; bases unmatched to any gene: 8. Here the CDR3 DNA reads TGTGCCAGTAGTCCCGGGACTAGCGGGATGTTTTCCTACAATGAGCAGTTCTTC. Translation: CASSPGTSGMFSYNEQFF. Full variable domain (rest looked up from reference TRBV19 and TRBJ2-1): DGGITQSPKYLFRKEGQNVTLSCEQNLNHDAMYWYRQDPGQGLRLIYYSQIVNDFQKGDIAEGYSVSREKKESFPLTVTSAQKNPTAFYLCASSPGTSGMFSYNEQFFGPGTRLTVL.

The table lists this clone with a few counts. The chain uses TRBV19 and TRBJ1-5; perhaps TRBD1 as D (5 bases). Per the germline V gene, CDR1 is LNHDA and CDR2 is SQIVND (reference sequence). The CDR3 sequence is 14 residues long. The ends were cut back, 1 base at V and 3 bases at J, with 7 bases in the middle. The CDR3 here is CASSIAGFNQPQHF. DNA of the CDR3: TGTGCCAGTAGTATAGCAGGGTTCAATCAGCCCCAGCATTTT.

This chain uses TRBV6-6 with TRBJ2-5; a weak D match, TRBD1 (6 bases). There are 15 residues in the CDR3. Germline CDR1 and CDR2: MNHNY and SVGAGI (reference sequence). V was trimmed by 2 bases and J by 1 base, leaving 11 bases between them. The CDR3 coding sequence is TGTGCCAGCAGTTACACCGGACAGCCCCAAGAGACCCAGTACTTC. Its protein is CASSYTGQPQETQYF.

This clone appeared once. The chain recombines TRBV28 with TRBJ1-2; a weak D match, TRBD1 (6 bases). V was trimmed by 5 bases and J by 4 bases, leaving 17 bases between them. CDR3 length: 15 residues. Germline lookup yields CDR1 MDHEN and CDR2 SYDVKM. This CDR3 reads CASSQQGSGGYGYTF. DNA for the CDR3: TGTGCCAGCAGTCAACAGGGATCGGGCGGCTATGGCTACACCTTC.

This clone has just one count. The V gene is TRBV16, the J gene TRBJ2-4; TRBD1 is a possible D gene (6 bases). This CDR3 has 17 amino acids. Germline assignment: CDR1 KGHSY and CDR2 FQNENV. V was pared by 4 bases and J by 3 bases, with 19 bases between. The CDR3 DNA reads TGTGCCAGCAGCCTCATAAGGGGGAGAAATTTCAAAAACATTCAGTACTTC. Translated, it gives CASSLIRGRNFKNIQYF.

This clone was observed a single time. This chain joins TRBV20-1 and TRBJ1-1; a possible D gene is TRBD1 (6 bases). Between the trimmed V and J ends, which lost 3 bases and 8 bases, there was a span of 10 bases. Germline CDR1 is DFQATT and CDR2 is SNEGSKA (reference sequence). The CDR3 has 11 amino acids. CDR3 sequence reads: CSASEQGEAFF. CDR3 DNA sequence: TGCAGTGCTAGCGAACAGGGAGAAGCTTTCTTT.

The chain uses TRBV29-1 and TRBJ2-6; D possibly corresponds to TRBD2 (5 bases). CDR3 length: 17 amino acids. Trimming removed 7 bases at V and 0 bases at J, with 19 bases between. Looked up from germline, CDR1 is SQVTM and CDR2 is ANQGSEA. The DNA of the CDR3 is TGCAGCGAACCCCGAGGGCACCCCGGCTCTGGGGCCAACGTCCTGACTTTC. Translated: CSEPRGHPGSGANVLTF.

V usage is TRBV7-9 and J usage is TRBJ1-6; tentative D call: TRBD1 (5 bases). The ends were cut back, 1 base at V and 8 bases at J, with 6 bases in the middle. Germline V lookup: CDR1 SEHNR, CDR2 FQNEAQ (reference sequence). The CDR3 contains 13 residues. The CDR3: CASSLVGDSPLHF. The DNA of the CDR3 is TGTGCCAGCAGCTTAGTGGGGGATTCACCCCTCCACTTT.

The rearrangement uses TRBV29-1 and TRBJ2-7; no firm D call. The CDR3 contains 14 residues. Trimming shortened V by 0 bases and J by 3 bases, and 12 bases separated the two germline ends. Germline V gene sequence: CDR1 SQVTM, CDR2 ANQGSEA. Here the CDR3 DNA reads TGCAGCGTTGAAGAAAACAGAAAGGGCTACGAGCAGTACTTC. Encoded protein: CSVEENRKGYEQYF.

A word on this clone: Other DNA sequences from this sample encode an identical CDR3 as well. The chain links TRBV30 to TRBJ2-5, with unresolved D. CDR1 is GTSNPN, CDR2 SVGIG, per germline (reference sequence). V was trimmed by 2 bases and J by 4 bases, leaving 5 bases between them. The CDR3 runs 11 residues. The chain's CDR3 is CAWSLRETQYF. The CDR3 coding sequence is TGTGCCTGGAGTCTAAGAGAGACCCAGTACTTC.

This chain links TRBV12-3 or TRBV12-4 with TRBJ2-3, with a possible D match to TRBD2 (6 bases). The length of the CDR3 is 13 residues. The V end lost 5 bases, the J end lost 7 bases, and 13 bases lay between the germline ends. CDR3 amino acids: CASSAGTPYTQYF. CDR3 in DNA: TGTGCCAGCAGTGCCGGGACTCCCTATACGCAGTATTTT.

The chain uses TRBV3-1 (or the pseudogene TRBV3-2) and TRBJ2-5; D may be TRBD2 (5 bases). The CDR3 totals 16 residues. Germline-derived CDR1 and CDR2 are LGHDT and YNNKEL (reference sequence). Trimming took 0 bases from V and 5 from J, leaving 16 bases between them. CDR3 loop: CASSQDHPGREETQYF. DNA of the CDR3: TGTGCCAGCAGCCAAGATCACCCAGGTAGGGAGGAGACCCAGTACTTC.

This clone showed up just a few times. This chain joins TRBV5-4 and TRBJ2-7, with 10 bases identical to TRBD1. This CDR3 region has 15 residues. From germline, CDR1 is SGHNT and CDR2 YYREEE (reference sequence). V lost 0 bases, J lost 7 bases, and 7 bases stayed unmatched. The CDR3 sequence: CASSLAPGTGVEQYF. CDR3 bases: TGTGCCAGCAGCTTGGCCCCAGGGACAGGGGTAGAGCAGTACTTC.

The V gene is TRBV7-3, the J gene TRBJ2-3; D unresolved. Germline CDR1 and CDR2: SGHTA and FQGTGA. V lost 2 bases to trimming and J lost 2 bases, with 5 bases between them. The CDR3 runs 13 residues. DNA for the CDR3: TGTGCCAGCAGCTTAGCGGACACAGATACGCAGTATTTT. Translating gives CASSLADTDTQYF.

The chain combines TRBV19 with TRBJ2-6; D possibly corresponds to TRBD2 (5 bases). This CDR3 region has 16 residues. V dropped 6 bases and J dropped 0 bases, with 12 bases sitting between them. Germline CDR1 reads LNHDA; CDR2 reads SQIVND (reference sequence). This CDR3 reads CASREVSDSGANVLTF. The DNA of the CDR3 is TGTGCCAGTAGGGAGGTCAGTGACTCTGGGGCCAACGTCCTGACTTTC.

The rearrangement joins TRBV9 to TRBJ1-5; D not certain. The V gene's germline CDR1 is SGDLS and CDR2 YYNGEE. CDR3 size: 14 residues. The V gene lost 0 bases and the J gene lost 8 bases, with 12 bases spanning the gap. The CDR3 bases are TGTGCCAGCAGCGTAGGTCTGACCGACGAGCCCCAGCATTTT. Amino acids: CASSVGLTDEPQHF.

V and J are TRBV27 and TRBJ1-6; a weak D match, TRBD1 (5 bases). CDR1 is MNHEY, CDR2 SMNVEV, per germline (reference sequence). The V end was cut by 4 bases, the J end by 10 bases, with 8 bases between. The CDR3 is 12 residues long. The CDR3 nucleotides read TGTGCCAGCAGTTGGGGCGGGTCACCCCTCCACTTT. Translating it yields CASSWGGSPLHF.

This rearrangement joins TRBV4-3 to TRBJ1-1; D is unresolved. Trimming cost V 0 bases and J 8 bases, with 10 bases left between them. Germline V lookup: CDR1 LGHNA, CDR2 YSLEER. The CDR3 spans 13 residues. CDR3 sequence (DNA): TGCGCCAGCAGCCAAGATTGGGCAGAAGAAGCTTTCTTT. This encodes CASSQDWAEEAFF.

The chain has TRBV5-6 and TRBJ1-2; 7 bases are shared with TRBD1. The CDR3 totals 15 residues. V was clipped by 4 bases and J by 8 bases; unmatched bases: 14. CDR1 and CDR2 from the germline V gene are SGHDT and YYEEEE. In nucleotides, the CDR3 is TGTGCCAGCAGCCGCCGGGACAGCGCTCTCCGAGGCTACACCTTC. Translating it yields CASSRRDSALRGYTF.

The chain carries TRBV18 and TRBJ2-7; D unclear. Germline values: CDR1 KGHSH, CDR2 LQKENI. This CDR3 is 14 amino acids long. The ends were cut back, 0 bases at V and 3 bases at J, with 9 bases in the middle. The DNA for the CDR3 is TGTGCCAGCTCACCACCGGCTACGGTCTACGAGCAGTACTTC. This codes for CASSPPATVYEQYF. Full variable domain (missing parts from reference TRBV18 and TRBJ2-7): NAGVMQNPRHLVRRRGQEARLRCSPMKGHSHVYWYRQLPEEGLKFMVYLQKENIIDESGMPKERFSAEFPKEGPSILRIQQVVRGDSAAYFCASSPPATVYEQYFGPGTRLTVT.

The gene calls are TRBV3-1 (or the pseudogene TRBV3-2) and TRBJ2-2, with D maybe TRBD2 (7 bases). CDR1 is LGHDT, CDR2 YNNKEL, per germline (reference sequence). The CDR3 length is 16 residues. The ends were cut back, 4 bases at V and 3 bases at J, with 15 bases in the middle. The CDR3: CASSRRGGADTGELFF. The CDR3, as DNA: TGTGCCAGCAGCCGACGAGGGGGGGCGGACACCGGGGAGCTGTTTTTT.

A single count supports this clone. V is TRBV5-1 and J is TRBJ2-7; D call uncertain. This CDR3 region has 15 residues. Germline V gene lookup returns CDR1 SGHRS and CDR2 YFSETQ. Trimming left V 0 bases short and J 4 bases short, with 14 bases between. The CDR3 spells CASSLGRAGGYEQYF. As DNA, the CDR3 is TGCGCCAGCAGCTTGGGGAGAGCAGGCGGTTACGAGCAGTACTTC. The full variable domain, its missing parts supplied by reference TRBV5-1 and TRBJ2-7, is KAGVTQTPRYLIKTRGQQVTLSCSPISGHRSVSWYQQTPGQGLQFLFEYFSETQRNKGNFPGRFSGRQFSNSRSEMNVSTLELGDSALYLCASSLGRAGGYEQYFGPGTRLTVT.